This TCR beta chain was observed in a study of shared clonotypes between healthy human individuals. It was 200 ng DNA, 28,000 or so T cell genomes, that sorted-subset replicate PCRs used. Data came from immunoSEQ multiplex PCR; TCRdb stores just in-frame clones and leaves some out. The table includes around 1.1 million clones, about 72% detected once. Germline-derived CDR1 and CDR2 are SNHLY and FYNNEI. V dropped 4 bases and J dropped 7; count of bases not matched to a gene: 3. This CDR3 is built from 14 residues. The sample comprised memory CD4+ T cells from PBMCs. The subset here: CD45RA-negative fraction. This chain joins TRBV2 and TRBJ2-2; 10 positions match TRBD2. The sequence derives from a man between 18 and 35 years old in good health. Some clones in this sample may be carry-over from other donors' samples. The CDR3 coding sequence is TGTGCCAGCAGTGGTAGCGGGAGGAGCGGGGAGCTGTTTTTT. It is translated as CASSGSGRSGELFF. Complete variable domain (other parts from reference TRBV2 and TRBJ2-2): EPEVTQTPSHQVTQMGQEVILRCVPISNHLYFYWYRQILGQKVEFLVSFYNNEISEKSEIFDDQFSVERPDGSNFTLKIRSTKLEDSAMYFCASSGSGRSGELFFGEGSRLTVL.